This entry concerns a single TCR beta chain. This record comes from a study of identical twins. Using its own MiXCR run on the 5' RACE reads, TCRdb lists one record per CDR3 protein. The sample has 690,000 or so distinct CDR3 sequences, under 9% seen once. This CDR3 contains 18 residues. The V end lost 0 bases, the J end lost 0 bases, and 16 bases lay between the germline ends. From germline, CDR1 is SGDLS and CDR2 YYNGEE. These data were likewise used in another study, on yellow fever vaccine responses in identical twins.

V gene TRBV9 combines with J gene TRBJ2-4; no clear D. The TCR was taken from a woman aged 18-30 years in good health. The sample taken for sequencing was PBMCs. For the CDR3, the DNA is TGTGCCAGCAGCGTAGGGGTCAAGGAATCAGTAGCCAAAAACATTCAGTACTTC. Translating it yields CASSVGVKESVAKNIQYF.